The source of this T cell receptor beta chain is a study of blood T cell repertoires in COVID-19. Study summary: COVID-19 samples collected from the United States, Italy and Spain covered acute and convalescent phases. From T cells, B-cell-depleted T cells, or PBMCs came the material, which was cDNA or gDNA.

Original data processing: From reference gene primer amplification, estimates of nucleated cell counts were derived. Using immunoSEQ multiplex PCR, the repertoire was profiled, and TCRdb retains in-frame clones only, with some absent. V, J and clone size are those of that table, while D and trimming were read from the DNA. Of about 88,000 clones in the sample, 91% were seen once. The germline CDR1 and CDR2 sequences are SGHTA and FQGNSA. This CDR3 has 14 residues. The V gene lost 5 bases and the J gene lost 2 bases, with 10 bases spanning the gap. The sequence was obtained from a human donor with active COVID-19. The donor label of this sample is uncertain. The chain combines TRBV7-2 with TRBJ1-3; the D is unclear. Source material: peripheral blood. CDR3 sequence reads: CASSRTGTGNTIYF. The CDR3 DNA is TGTGCCAGCAGCCGTACGGGGACTGGAAACACCATATATTTT.